This T cell receptor (beta chain) emerged from a study of Ad26.COV2.S vaccination and SARS-CoV-2 variants (dated by TCRdb to 2020 to 2022). Broadly, across the study: Donors in the vaccine arm were drawn from COV1001, a multicentre, randomized, double-blind, placebo-controlled phase I-IIa trial testing Ad26.COV2.S in healthy adults. Ad26.COV2.S was administered intramuscularly at 5 x 10^10 or 1 x 10^11 viral particles, either as a single shot or as two shots given 56 days apart. TCRbeta repertoire sequencing served as the tool for gauging how specific and how broad the SARS-CoV-2-reactive T cell receptors were following Ad26.COV2.S vaccination. A total of roughly 32 samples were included in the TCR-sequenced set, comprising around 19 Ad26.COV2.S vaccine recipients, 5 placebo recipients and 8 SARS-CoV-2 convalescent individuals. Participants in the trial were split at random into five groups of five each, receiving low-dose or high-dose Ad26.COV2.S once or twice, or else placebo on both occasions. Investigators remained blinded to trial group allocation during experiments and outcome assessment. Summary of the overall study and its limitations: The study was not powered to compare responses between vaccine doses or regimens. The authors noted that the TCR breadth and depth analyses may have underestimated total T cell responses. Vaccine and placebo recipients had comparable non-spike TCR breadth, which fits with the vaccine containing only spike. Ad26.COV2.S recipients had higher spike-specific TCR breadth than placebo recipients (P = 0.0014). Substantial breadth of spike-specific CD8+ and CD4+ T cell responses was reported after vaccination.

The immunoSEQ Assay was used to sequence TCRbeta CDR3 regions. After extraction, genomic DNA underwent amplification by bias-controlled multiplex PCR, followed by high-throughput sequencing. The source study handled its data this way. To quantify the absolute abundance of every unique TCRbeta CDR3 region, sequences were collapsed and filtered. T cell fraction was estimated by normalizing TCRbeta template counts to usable DNA, with usable DNA measured through amplification of reference genes found in all nucleated cells. Repertoire TCRs were annotated as SARS-CoV-2-specific when V gene, CDR3 amino acid sequence and J gene were exactly matched to a known reactive TCR set. MIRA supplied the reference SARS-CoV-2 TCR set, which was filtered for enrichment in COVID-19-positive ImmuneCODE repertoires so that public or cross-reactive TCRs were removed. Drawing on the MIRA antigens, annotated TCRs were analysed further at the level of specific ORF or position within ORF. Breadth was defined as annotated unique rearrangements over total unique productive rearrangements; depth was the summed frequency of those rearrangements. Two-sided Wilcoxon rank-sum tests were used to compare TCR breadth between groups. TCRdb retrieved this table from immuneACCESS and kept in-frame rearrangements only. Not all clones are present; in checked studies, unresolved V genes account for under half, and no reason is known for the remainder. V, J and clone size derive from that table, while D and trimming were established from the DNA sequence. This sample comprises some 640,000 clones, roughly 90% of them detected only once. The top ten clonotypes cover roughly 1.5% of the sample.

The CDR3 contains 15 residues, cysteine and phenylalanine counted. Only the CDR3 part of the read is kept: 45 bases, read in frame from the first base. Notes on this clone: The clone's antigen remains unknown. No much larger clone is present one base from it, and per-base qualities are unavailable.

The treatment or condition label, as the study defines it: about 20 received Ad26.COV2.S at low or high dose, single or two shots; several received placebo; per-sample allocation not given. For vaccine and placebo recipients, the sequenced repertoires came from samples collected on day 63 after the first injection. Cohort 1b enrolled 25 to 30 adults aged 18-55 years at a single site in Boston, USA, between 29 July and 7 August 2020. As a vaccine, Ad26.COV2.S was a replication-incompetent adenovirus type 26 vector that expressed a prefusion-stabilized SARS-CoV-2 spike protein derived from the original Wuhan strain.

The chain links TRBV21-1 with TRBJ1-2; the table's D gene call, TRBD1, was not cross checked with the DNA. TRBV21-1 is termed a pseudogene. The TCR was taken from a person between 18 and 59 years old who received the Ad26.COV2.S COVID-19 vaccine or a placebo. The source was peripheral blood, collected in a trial of Ad26.COV2.S vaccine versus placebo. The CDR3 here reads CASSTRRTGVYGYTF. The nucleotide sequence is TGTGCCAGCAGTACGAGGAGGACAGGGGTCTATGGCTACACCTTC.